The T cell receptor (beta chain) under discussion was sequenced for a study of T cell responses to AZD1222 COVID-19 vaccine. Whole-study results and caveats: Targeting of unmutated variant regions was reportedly seen in nearly half of spike-specific TCRs. Donors were mostly white British, more females; clonal diversity possibly underestimated.

Germline V gene lookup returns CDR1 MDHEN and CDR2 SYDVKM. V was pared by 5 bases and J by 5 bases, with 15 bases between. The CDR3 extends over 14 amino acids. Repertoires were generated with immunoSEQ multiplex PCR, while TCRdb's copy carries only in-frame clones and drops some. The table has 160,000 or so clones, over 80% seen once; the top ten hold over 8%. As concerns this clone: Its target is not known.

The receptor's source is an adult who received the AZD1222 COVID-19 vaccine. This specimen consisted of peripheral blood, obtained 28 days after the second AZD1222 dose. The chain is built from TRBV28 and TRBJ1-1; no firm D call. This chain's CDR3 is CASSPYLTGTEAFF. The CDR3 bases are TGTGCCAGCAGTCCTTACTTGACGGGAACTGAAGCTTTCTTT.